This entry features one T cell receptor (beta chain) sequence. The target antigen is unknown. Produced via immunoSEQ multiplex PCR; TCRdb's table is partial and in-frame only. The sample lists 80,000 to 90,000 clones; approximately 89% were seen once. The entry originates in a study of T cell responses to AZD1222 COVID-19 vaccine. Study results and limitations: In the spike-specific TCR repertoire, nearly half reportedly target unmutated variant regions. Only a handful of AZD1222 recipients, five to seven in all, had baseline seropositivity. Females outnumbered males among donors, who were mostly white British; clonal diversity was possibly underestimated. Regions 160-218 and 743-854 dominated among vaccine-associated CD4 TCRs spanning spike.

CDR1 and CDR2 from the germline V gene are SGHTA and FQGNSA. The CDR3 loop spans 13 amino acids. The V and J ends lost 5 bases and 9 bases respectively, with 13 bases between them. The sample was peripheral blood, taken on day 0 of AZD1222 vaccination. The chain carries TRBV7-2 and TRBJ2-2; a weak D match, TRBD2 (6 bases). This receptor was taken from an adult in good health. In DNA, the CDR3 is TGTGCCAGCAGCCCAGCGGGCCCGAGGGAGCTGTTTTTT. This codes for CASSPAGPRELFF.